The clone carrying this T cell receptor (beta chain) was found once. The source of the sample is a study of blood T cell repertoires in COVID-19. How the authors handled the data: Reference gene primer amplification gave estimated nucleated cell counts. The protocol was immunoSEQ multiplex PCR, while the TCRdb copy is restricted to in-frame clones and leaves out a portion. V, J and clone size are taken as reported in that table, and D and trimming were inferred from the DNA itself. In the table there are 100,000 or so clones, under 80% of which are singletons. Germline loops: CDR1 SQVTM, CDR2 ANQGSEA. The CDR3 extends over 15 amino acids. J gave up 0 bases and V 5 bases, and 10 bases lay outside the gene matches.

The chain carries TRBV29-1 and TRBJ2-7; 7 nucleotides agree with TRBD1. The sample was peripheral blood. This TCR was recovered from an older man with active or convalescent COVID-19. This chain's CDR3 is CSVRPQGVSSYEQYF. The DNA of the CDR3 is TGCAGCGTTCGGCCCCAGGGGGTAAGCTCCTACGAGCAGTACTTC.